This record looks at one T cell receptor beta chain sequence and its context. The antigen is undetermined. Germline V CDR1 and CDR2: SGHTA, FQGNSA. This CDR3 contains 14 residues. V shed 2 bases and J shed 4 bases, with 9 bases lying between them. This sample was included in a study of T cell responses to AZD1222 COVID-19 vaccine. Study-level information: Some second doses came at about 4 weeks and others at about 12 weeks; these were pooled. Study-level points and caveats: Receipt of two AZD1222 doses was followed by a rise in Spike-specific TCR breadth and depth. Reportedly, nearly half of unique spike TCRs recognized epitopes outside B.1.351/B.1.1.7 mutations. Baseline testing showed seropositivity in only 5 or 6 AZD1222 recipients.

TCRdb's copy holds only in-frame clones and misses some; the assay was immunoSEQ multiplex PCR. Here the sample spans around 150,000 clones, about 92% being singletons. The specimen comprised peripheral blood, sampled on day 0 of AZD1222 vaccination. The gene calls are TRBV7-2 and TRBJ1-5; D remains unclear. The receptor's source is an adult in good health. CDR3 residues: CASSLNPFNQPQHF. In DNA, the CDR3 is TGTGCCAGCAGCTTAAACCCCTTTAATCAGCCCCAGCATTTT.